These 16 T cell receptor beta chains originate from one sample sequenced in a study of CD8 T cells in Susac syndrome. RNA was extracted with the RNeasy kit, and a quantity of about 0.45 to 1 ug was reverse transcribed using random hexamers. MiXCR, run by TCRdb on the immunoSEQ multiplex PCR reads, gives a single entry per CDR3 protein. This sample has 77,000 or so distinct CDR3 sequences, with just under 95% found just once. The sequenced sample consisted of CD8+ T cells from PBMCs. The receptors derive from a human donor with multiple sclerosis.

This chain's CDR3 is CASSLGFGGTATNEKLFF. CDR3 nucleotide sequence: TGTGCCAGCAGCTTGGGATTTGGGGGGACTGCAACTAATGAAAAACTGTTTTTT. The V call is TRBV5-6, the J call TRBJ1-4; D is perhaps TRBD1 (5 bases). The CDR3 loop spans 18 amino acids. CDR1 and CDR2 (germline): SGHDT, YYEEEE. Trimming left V 0 bases short and J 0 bases short, with 15 bases between. Full variable domain (remainder filled in from reference TRBV5-6 and TRBJ1-4): DAGVTQSPTHLIKTRGQQVTLRCSPKSGHDTVSWYQQALGQGPQFIFQYYEEEERQRGNFPDRFSGHQFPNYSSELNVNALLLGDSALYLCASSLGFGGTATNEKLFFGSGTQLSVL.

This chain uses TRBV20-1 with TRBJ2-3; the D gene is possibly TRBD2 (6 bases). Germline V lookup: CDR1 DFQATT, CDR2 SNEGSKA (reference sequence). The CDR3 runs to 15 residues. V was pared by 7 bases and J by 2 bases, with 19 bases between. The CDR3 loop reads CSVKSTRDSTDTQYF. CDR3 DNA: TGCAGTGTTAAATCAACCCGGGACTCCACAGATACGCAGTATTTT.

This sequence joins TRBV12-3 or TRBV12-4 and TRBJ2-5, with D perhaps assigned TRBD1 or TRBD2 (5 bases each). Trimming took off 5 bases at V and 5 bases at J, with 18 bases between the two ends. The CDR3 loop spans 15 amino acids. This chain's CDR3 is CASSVPGPRWETQYF. CDR3 bases: TGTGCCAGCAGTGTACCGGGGCCTAGATGGGAGACCCAGTACTTC.

The chain has TRBV5-1 and TRBJ1-5; D not resolved. In germline, CDR1 is SGHRS, CDR2 YFSETQ. V was cut by 0 bases and J by 5 bases, with 9 bases left in between. This CDR3 spans 14 amino acids. The CDR3: CASSLERMDQPQHF. The CDR3 DNA reads as TGCGCCAGCAGCTTGGAGCGGATGGATCAGCCCCAGCATTTT. The whole variable domain, filled in from reference TRBV5-1 and TRBJ1-5, reads KAGVTQTPRYLIKTRGQQVTLSCSPISGHRSVSWYQQTPGQGLQFLFEYFSETQRNKGNFPGRFSGRQFSNSRSEMNVSTLELGDSALYLCASSLERMDQPQHFGDGTRLSIL.

The CDR3 region is CASSLNTGYTF. The CDR3 DNA reads as TGTGCCAGCAGTTTAAACACCGGCTACACCTTC. The chain carries TRBV12-3 or TRBV12-4 and TRBJ1-2; no reliable D call. V lost 2 bases, J lost 8 bases, and 6 bases lay in between. CDR3 length: 11 amino acids.

The chain has TRBV27 and TRBJ2-2, with 12 bases that match TRBD2. This CDR3 region has 14 residues. Unmatched junction bases numbered 3, after V lost 9 bases and J lost 4 bases. Germline V gene data show CDR1 as MNHEY and CDR2 as SMNVEV (reference sequence). The CDR3 bases are TGTGCCAGGAGACTAGCGGGGGTCACCGGGGAGCTGTTTTTT. Its translation is CARRLAGVTGELFF.

The chain joins TRBV29-1 to TRBJ2-1; D gene unclear. CDR1 and CDR2 from the germline V gene are SQVTM and ANQGSEA. Trimming cost V 7 bases and J 0 bases, with 13 bases left between them. CDR3 length equals 14 residues. As DNA, the CDR3 is TGCAGCGCGATCACAGAGAGCTCCTACAATGAGCAGTTCTTC. It is translated as CSAITESSYNEQFF.

J is TRBJ2-1 and V is TRBV29-1, with 11 bases fitting TRBD1. CDR1 is SQVTM and CDR2 is ANQGSEA in the germline V gene. Losses at the gene ends were 3 bases for V and 6 bases for J; bases not matched to a gene: 10. The CDR3 consists of 16 residues. Here the CDR3 reads CSVDDRGGQGGNEQFF. Written as DNA, the CDR3 is TGCAGCGTTGACGACCGGGGGGGACAGGGGGGCAATGAGCAGTTCTTC.

This sequence joins TRBV5-4 and TRBJ1-1, with 8 bases matching TRBD1. This CDR3 comprises 16 residues. V lost 0 bases to trimming and J lost 4 bases; unmatched junction nucleotides: 8. Germline loops: CDR1 SGHNT, CDR2 YYREEE (reference sequence). The CDR3 is CASSLGLTGASTEAFF. The CDR3 DNA reads as TGTGCCAGCAGCTTGGGTTTGACAGGGGCTTCCACTGAAGCTTTCTTT. The whole variable domain, filled in from reference TRBV5-4 and TRBJ1-1, reads ETGVTQSPTHLIKTRGQQVTLRCSSQSGHNTVSWYQQALGQGPQFIFQYYREEENGRGNFPPRFSGLQFPNYSSELNVNALELDDSALYLCASSLGLTGASTEAFFGQGTRLTVV.

The chain combines TRBV9 with TRBJ2-7, with 11 bases fitting TRBD1. With 5 bases clipped from V and 6 bases from J, the junction kept 1 base outside the gene matches. Per germline, CDR1 SGDLS and CDR2 YYNGEE. This CDR3 spans 12 amino acids. In DNA, the CDR3 is TGTGCCAGCAGGGGACAGGGGGGCGAGCAGTACTTC. Its translation is CASRGQGGEQYF.

The chain uses TRBV6-5 and TRBJ1-1; the D gene is possibly TRBD1 (5 bases). Per the germline V gene, CDR1 is MNHEY and CDR2 is SVGAGI. CDR3 length: 13 residues. Trimming took 7 bases from V and 4 from J, leaving 13 bases between them. The CDR3 nucleotides read TGTGCCAGCATGGACAATCGGGGCACTGAAGCTTTCTTT. As protein: CASMDNRGTEAFF.

The chain has TRBV5-6 and TRBJ1-2, with a tentative D call TRBD1 (5 bases). The length of the CDR3 is 16 residues. Germline-derived CDR1 and CDR2 are SGHDT and YYEEEE. Trimming shortened V by 0 bases and J by 0 bases, and 12 bases separated the two germline ends. CDR3 nucleotides: TGTGCCAGCAGCTTGGGGGGCGGCAGTCCTAACTATGGCTACACCTTC. It codes for CASSLGGGSPNYGYTF.

The V call is TRBV27, the J call TRBJ1-5; D is perhaps TRBD1 (6 bases). Germline CDR1 is MNHEY and CDR2 is SMNVEV (reference sequence). Trimming removed 4 bases at V and 6 bases at J, with 13 bases between. The CDR3 is made up of 14 amino acids. The CDR3 loop is CASSWAGEGQPQHF. In DNA form, the CDR3 reads TGTGCCAGCAGTTGGGCAGGGGAGGGTCAGCCCCAGCATTTT.

V usage is TRBV30 and J usage is TRBJ2-3; TRBD1 aligns across 9 bases. Per germline, CDR1 GTSNPN and CDR2 SVGIG (reference sequence). With V trimmed by 8 bases and J by 6 bases, 6 bases remained unmatched. The CDR3 sequence is 12 residues long. The CDR3 sequence is CAQDRGKDTQYF. The CDR3 DNA reads TGTGCCCAGGACAGGGGAAAGGATACGCAGTATTTT.

This chain links TRBV5-6 with TRBJ2-2; D could derive from TRBD1 or TRBD2 (6 bases each). V shed 1 base and J shed 7 bases, with 14 bases lying between them. Germline V gene data show CDR1 as SGHDT and CDR2 as YYEEEE. This CDR3 spans 15 amino acids. The CDR3 loop reads CASSLIGGSDGELFF. In DNA form, the CDR3 reads TGTGCCAGCAGCTTGATCGGGGGCTCGGACGGGGAGCTGTTTTTT.

The chain combines TRBV5-4 with TRBJ2-5, with 13 bases lining up with TRBD2. Germline-derived CDR1 and CDR2 are SGHNT and YYREEE (reference sequence). The CDR3 length is 15 residues. Trimming removed 3 bases from V and 3 bases from J; junction bases left unmatched: 2. CDR3 in amino acids: CASSSGTSGEETQYF. DNA of the CDR3: TGTGCCAGCAGCTCCGGGACTAGCGGGGAAGAGACCCAGTACTTC.